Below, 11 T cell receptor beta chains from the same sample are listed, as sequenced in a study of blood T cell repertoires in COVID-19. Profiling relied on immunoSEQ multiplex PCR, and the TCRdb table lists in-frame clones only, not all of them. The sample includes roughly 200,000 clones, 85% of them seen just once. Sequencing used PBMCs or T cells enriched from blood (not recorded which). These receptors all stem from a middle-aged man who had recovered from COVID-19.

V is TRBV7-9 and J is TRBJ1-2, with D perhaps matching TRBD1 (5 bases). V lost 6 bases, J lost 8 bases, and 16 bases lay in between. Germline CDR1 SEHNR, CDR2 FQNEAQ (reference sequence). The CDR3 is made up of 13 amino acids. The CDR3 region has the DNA TGTGCCAGCAGAGGCTCAGGGAGGTGGGGCTACACCTTC. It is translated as CASRGSGRWGYTF.

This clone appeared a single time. The DNA of the CDR3 is TGTGCCAGCAGCTCCAGACTGTACACAGATACGCAGTATTTT. Residues: CASSSRLYTDTQYF. V usage is TRBV2 and J usage is TRBJ2-3; D gene unclear. Looked up from germline, CDR1 is SNHLY and CDR2 is FYNNEI. The CDR3 runs to 14 residues. The V end was cut by 6 bases, the J end by 2 bases, with 12 bases between.

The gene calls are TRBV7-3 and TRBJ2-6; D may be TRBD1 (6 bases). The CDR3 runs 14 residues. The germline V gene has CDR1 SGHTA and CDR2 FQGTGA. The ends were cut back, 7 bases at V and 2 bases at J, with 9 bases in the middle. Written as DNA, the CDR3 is TGTGCCAGCAATCAGGGGCCTGGGGCCAACGTCCTGACTTTC. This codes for CASNQGPGANVLTF. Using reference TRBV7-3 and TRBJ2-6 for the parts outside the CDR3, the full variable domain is GAGVSQTPSNKVTEKGKYVELRCDPISGHTALYWYRQSLGQGPEFLIYFQGTGAADDSGLPNDRFFAVRPEGSVSTLKIQRTERGDSAVYLCASNQGPGANVLTFGAGSRLTVL.

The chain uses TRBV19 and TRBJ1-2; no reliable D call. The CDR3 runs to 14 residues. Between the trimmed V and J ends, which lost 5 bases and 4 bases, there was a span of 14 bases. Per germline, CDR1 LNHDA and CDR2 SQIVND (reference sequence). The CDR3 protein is CASSEYLESYGYTF. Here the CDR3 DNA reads TGTGCCAGTAGTGAATACTTAGAGAGCTATGGCTACACCTTC. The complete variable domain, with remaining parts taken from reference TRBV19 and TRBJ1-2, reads DGGITQSPKYLFRKEGQNVTLSCEQNLNHDAMYWYRQDPGQGLRLIYYSQIVNDFQKGDIAEGYSVSREKKESFPLTVTSAQKNPTAFYLCASSEYLESYGYTFGSGTRLTVV.

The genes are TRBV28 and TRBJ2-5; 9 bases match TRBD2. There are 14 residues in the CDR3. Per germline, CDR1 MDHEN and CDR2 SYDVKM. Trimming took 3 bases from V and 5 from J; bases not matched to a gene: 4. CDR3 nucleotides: TGTGCCAGCAGTTTTAGCGGGGGAGGGGAGACCCAGTACTTC. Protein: CASSFSGGGETQYF. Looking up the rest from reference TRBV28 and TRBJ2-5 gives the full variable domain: DVKVTQSSRYLVKRTGEKVFLECVQDMDHENMFWYRQDPGLGLRLIYFSYDVKMKEKGDIPEGYSVSREKKERFSLILESASTNQTSMYLCASSFSGGGETQYFGPGTRLLVL.

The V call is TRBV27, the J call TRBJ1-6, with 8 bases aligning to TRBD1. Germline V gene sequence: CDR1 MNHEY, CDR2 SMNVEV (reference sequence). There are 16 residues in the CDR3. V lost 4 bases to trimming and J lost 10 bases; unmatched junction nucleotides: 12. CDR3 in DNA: TGTGCCAGCAGTTCTACAGGGGGAGCGCCGGGGTCACCCCTCCACTTT. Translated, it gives CASSSTGGAPGSPLHF.

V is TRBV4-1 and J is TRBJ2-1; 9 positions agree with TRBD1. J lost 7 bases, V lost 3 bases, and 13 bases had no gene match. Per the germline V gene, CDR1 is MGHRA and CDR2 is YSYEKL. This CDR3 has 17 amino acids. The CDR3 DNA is TGCGCCAGCAGCCAGACCTCCGGGACAGGGCTCCAAAATGAGCAGTTCTTC. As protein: CASSQTSGTGLQNEQFF.

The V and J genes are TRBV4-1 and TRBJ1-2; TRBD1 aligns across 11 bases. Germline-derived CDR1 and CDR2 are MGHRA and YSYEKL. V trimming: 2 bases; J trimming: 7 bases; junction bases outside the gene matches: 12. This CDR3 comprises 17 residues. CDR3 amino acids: CASSQRGDGQGASGYTF. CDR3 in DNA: TGCGCCAGCAGCCAACGCGGGGACGGACAGGGGGCGAGTGGCTACACCTTC.

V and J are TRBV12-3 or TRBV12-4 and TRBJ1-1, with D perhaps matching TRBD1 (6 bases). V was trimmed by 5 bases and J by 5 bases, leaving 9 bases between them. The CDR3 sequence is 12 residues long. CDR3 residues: CASSIGTTEAFF. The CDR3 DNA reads TGTGCCAGCAGTATAGGGACAACTGAAGCTTTCTTT.

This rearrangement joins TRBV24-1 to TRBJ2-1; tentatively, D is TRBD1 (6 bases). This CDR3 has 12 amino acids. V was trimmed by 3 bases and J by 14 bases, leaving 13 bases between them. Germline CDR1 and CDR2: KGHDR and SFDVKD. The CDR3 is CATSDRQALKFF. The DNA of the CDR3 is TGTGCCACCAGTGATCGACAGGCCCTCAAGTTCTTC.

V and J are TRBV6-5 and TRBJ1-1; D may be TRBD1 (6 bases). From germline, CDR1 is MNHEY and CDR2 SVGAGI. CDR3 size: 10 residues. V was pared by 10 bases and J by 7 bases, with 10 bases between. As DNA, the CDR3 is TGTGCCATTGGACAGATTGAAGCTTTCTTT. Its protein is CAIGQIEAFF.